This entry lists 18 T cell receptor beta chains sequenced from one sample in a study of patients and donors after allogeneic stem cell transplantation. TCRdb re-called the RT-PCR reads with MiXCR, one entry per CDR3 protein. The sample shows about 40,000 distinct CDR3 sequences, roughly 30% of them seen only once. Sample: blood, either unsorted or a sorted T cell fraction (not recorded which). All receptors derive from a human donor who was either an allogeneic HSCT recipient or a stem cell or donor lymphocyte infusion donor (not recorded which). It is not recorded whose cells these are; they may come from a transplant donor.

The chain is built from TRBV20-1 and TRBJ2-3, with D tentatively TRBD2 (6 bases). Germline V gives CDR1 DFQATT, CDR2 SNEGSKA (reference sequence). V was shortened by 6 bases and J by 5 bases, with 12 bases between the two germline ends. There are 12 residues in the CDR3. The CDR3 sequence: CSAPPAGDTQYF. The CDR3 DNA reads TGCAGTGCACCCCCAGCGGGAGATACGCAGTATTTT.

As DNA, the CDR3 is TGTGCCAGCAGCCTCCCAGGGCTAGCGGGGTTCTATACGCAGTATTTT. Translation gives CASSLPGLAGFYTQYF. The chain employs TRBV6-2 or TRBV6-3 and TRBJ2-3; 9 nucleotides line up with TRBD2. In germline, CDR1 is MNHEY, CDR2 SVGEGT. The CDR3 length is 16 residues. With V trimmed by 6 bases and J by 7 bases, 14 bases remained unmatched.

The V gene is TRBV2, the J gene TRBJ2-2; possibly TRBD1 for D (5 bases). The CDR3 runs to 14 residues. CDR1 and CDR2 from the germline V gene are SNHLY and FYNNEI. V gave up 8 bases and J gave up 0 bases, with 10 bases separating them. CDR3 DNA sequence: TGTGCCAGCTACAGGAGCACGAACACCGGGGAGCTGTTTTTT. Translated: CASYRSTNTGELFF.

This clonotype was picked up many times. J is TRBJ1-3 and V is TRBV12-3 or TRBV12-4; the D gene is possibly TRBD1 (5 bases). Trimming pared 8 bases from V and 4 bases from J, leaving 15 bases between. The CDR3 loop spans 14 amino acids. The DNA of the CDR3 is TGTGCCAGCGCCCTGGACAACATCGGAAACACCATATATTTT. Protein product: CASALDNIGNTIYF.

The sample holds a few counts of this clonotype. The chain uses TRBV4-3 and TRBJ1-1; the D is unclear. This CDR3 spans 16 amino acids. The V and J ends lost 0 bases and 0 bases respectively, with 11 bases between them. In germline, CDR1 is LGHNA, CDR2 YSLEER. CDR3 sequence reads: CASSQDRYSMNTEAFF. DNA of the CDR3: TGCGCCAGCAGCCAAGACAGATACTCCATGAACACTGAAGCTTTCTTT.

In its sample, this clonotype was seen a few times. The chain recombines TRBV10-3 with TRBJ1-2; TRBD1 might be the D (5 bases). V lost 8 bases to trimming and J lost 8 bases, with 15 bases between them. Germline lookup yields CDR1 ENHRY and CDR2 SYGVKD. This CDR3 comprises 12 residues. CDR3 in DNA: TGTGCCATCGAGGGGCCCCTAAGGGGCTACACCTTC. Translating it yields CAIEGPLRGYTF.

This clonotype came up many times. J is TRBJ1-2 and V is TRBV7-2; 9 nucleotides agree with TRBD1. The CDR3 contains 13 residues. Germline lookup yields CDR1 SGHTA and CDR2 FQGNSA. The trim removed 7 bases at V and 7 bases at J, leaving 7 bases unmatched. CDR3 bases: TGTGCCAGCAACCGACAGGGGGAGGGTGGCTACACCTTC. It encodes CASNRQGEGGYTF.

This clonotype showed up just a few times. This sequence joins TRBV6-2 or TRBV6-3 and TRBJ1-5, with 9 bases that match TRBD1. Germline trimming cut 6 bases from V and 4 bases from J; bases unmatched to any gene: 13. Per germline, CDR1 MNHEY and CDR2 SVGEGT. This CDR3 spans 17 amino acids. The CDR3 DNA reads TGTGCCAGCAGACCGAACTGGACAGGGGACGTAAATCAGCCCCAGCATTTT. Encoded protein: CASRPNWTGDVNQPQHF.

Only a few counts were recorded for this clonotype. V usage is TRBV12-3 or TRBV12-4 and J usage is TRBJ2-1; no definite D call. With 1 base removed from V and 4 bases from J, the gap between germline ends came to 2 bases. This CDR3 contains 12 residues. Here the CDR3 reads CASSLGYNEQFF. CDR3 nucleotide sequence: TGTGCCAGCAGTTTAGGGTACAATGAGCAGTTCTTC.

This clonotype was found many times. The chain has TRBV4-2 and TRBJ2-1; 7 bases are a match to TRBD2. J lost 9 bases, V lost 3 bases, and 14 bases had no gene match. Germline loops: CDR1 LGHNA, CDR2 YNFKEQ. This CDR3 spans 16 amino acids. In DNA form, the CDR3 reads TGTGCCAGCAGCCAGGACTTCTCGGGAGGTTCTCGTGAGCAGTTCTTC. Amino acid sequence: CASSQDFSGGSREQFF.

V and J are TRBV6-5 and TRBJ2-1, with D unclear. The germline V gene encodes CDR1 MNHEY and CDR2 SVGAGI. The CDR3 contains 13 residues. Trimming shortened V by 3 bases and J by 4 bases, and 7 bases separated the two germline ends. This CDR3 reads CASSYSPYNEQFF. Here the CDR3 DNA reads TGTGCCAGCAGTTATAGTCCGTACAATGAGCAGTTCTTC.

A word on this clonotype: Here the CDR3 omits its conserved ending phenylalanine or tryptophan, so a read error is the likely source. The V and J genes are TRBV5-1 and TRBJ1-1; 7 bases map to TRBD1. The CDR3 length is 13 residues. The germline V gene encodes CDR1 SGHRS and CDR2 YFSETQ. After removal of 1 base from V and 3 bases from J, the junction contained 0 bases not matched to a gene. CDR3 protein: CASSLRGHTEAFL. The CDR3 DNA is TGCGCCAGCAGCTTGAGGGGGCACACTGAAGCTTTCTTG.

This clonotype showed up just a few times. The chain links TRBV12-3 or TRBV12-4 to TRBJ1-4; D is unclear. The CDR3 spans 17 residues. V was pared by 3 bases and J by 7 bases, with 21 bases between. The chain's CDR3 is CASSLFPRRSLREKLFF. In DNA form, the CDR3 reads TGTGCCAGCAGTTTGTTTCCCCGTAGGAGTCTTCGTGAAAAACTGTTTTTT.

V is TRBV20-1 and J is TRBJ2-7, with a possible D match to TRBD1 (6 bases). There are 15 residues in the CDR3. Germline V CDR1 and CDR2: DFQATT, SNEGSKA (reference sequence). V lost 5 bases and J 0 bases, leaving 17 bases between the germline ends. CDR3 DNA sequence: TGCAGTGCTCCTAAGGACAGACATCCCTCCTACGAGCAGTACTTC. Translating gives CSAPKDRHPSYEQYF.

The chain combines TRBV29-1 with TRBJ2-1, with 9 bases identical to TRBD2. CDR1 SQVTM and CDR2 ANQGSEA come from the germline V gene. J gave up 0 bases and V 4 bases, and 4 bases lay outside the gene matches. The CDR3 consists of 15 residues. For the CDR3, the DNA is TGCAGCGTTGCCCCACTAGCGGGCTCCTACAATGAGCAGTTCTTC. Its translation: CSVAPLAGSYNEQFF.

This clonotype was seen many times. The V and J genes are TRBV7-3 and TRBJ1-2, with 10 nucleotides matching TRBD1. V gave up 6 bases and J gave up 7 bases; unmatched junction bases: 11. The CDR3 extends over 15 amino acids. Germline V gene lookup returns CDR1 SGHTA and CDR2 FQGTGA. CDR3 residues: CASRNTGTGAAGYTF. CDR3 in DNA: TGTGCCAGCAGAAACACCGGGACAGGGGCTGCTGGCTACACCTTC.

This clonotype has at least ten counts. The chain couples TRBV25-1 to TRBJ1-1, with TRBD1 matching 8 bases. Germline V gene lookup returns CDR1 MGHDK and CDR2 SYGVNS. V trimming: 6 bases; J trimming: 11 bases; junction bases outside the gene matches: 5. The CDR3 is 11 amino acids. The DNA for the CDR3 is TGTGCCAGCAGAGAACAGGGGGTGGCTTTCTTT. It codes for CASREQGVAFF.

The chain has TRBV7-9 and TRBJ2-7, with TRBD2 matching over 11 bases. V lost 4 bases and J lost 2; bases outside the gene matches: 1. Looked up from germline, CDR1 is SEHNR and CDR2 is FQNEAQ (reference sequence). CDR3 length: 14 residues. The CDR3 nucleotides read TGTGCCAGCAGCTGGGGACTAGCGGCCTACGAGCAGTACTTC. This codes for CASSWGLAAYEQYF. Filled out from reference TRBV7-9 and TRBJ2-7, the complete variable domain reads DTGVSQNPRHKITKRGQNVTFRCDPISEHNRLYWYRQTLGQGPEFLTYFQNEAQLEKSRLLSDRFSAERPKGSFSTLEIQRTEQGDSAMYLCASSWGLAAYEQYFGPGTRLTVT.